Below, one TCR beta chain is given with its context. Profiling relied on immunoSEQ multiplex PCR, and the TCRdb table lists in-frame clones only, not all of them. The profile covers more than 70,000 clones, with around 90% appearing a single time and about 2.9% taken by the ten largest. This entry belongs to a study of blood T cell repertoires in COVID-19. Study-level background: Nucleic acid was either cDNA or gDNA, and it came from T cells, B-cell-depleted T cells, or PBMCs.

CDR1 is SEHNR, CDR2 FQNEAQ, per germline (reference sequence). Deletions cut 4 bases from V and 7 bases from J, with 7 bases between. The CDR3 extends over 12 amino acids. The sample comprised peripheral blood. This rearrangement joins TRBV7-9 to TRBJ1-4, with a tentative D call TRBD1 (5 bases). This TCR came from a woman aged 45-60 years with active or convalescent COVID-19. Here the CDR3 DNA reads TGTGCCAGCAGCTACACAGGTGAAAAACTGTTTTTT. Residues: CASSYTGEKLFF.